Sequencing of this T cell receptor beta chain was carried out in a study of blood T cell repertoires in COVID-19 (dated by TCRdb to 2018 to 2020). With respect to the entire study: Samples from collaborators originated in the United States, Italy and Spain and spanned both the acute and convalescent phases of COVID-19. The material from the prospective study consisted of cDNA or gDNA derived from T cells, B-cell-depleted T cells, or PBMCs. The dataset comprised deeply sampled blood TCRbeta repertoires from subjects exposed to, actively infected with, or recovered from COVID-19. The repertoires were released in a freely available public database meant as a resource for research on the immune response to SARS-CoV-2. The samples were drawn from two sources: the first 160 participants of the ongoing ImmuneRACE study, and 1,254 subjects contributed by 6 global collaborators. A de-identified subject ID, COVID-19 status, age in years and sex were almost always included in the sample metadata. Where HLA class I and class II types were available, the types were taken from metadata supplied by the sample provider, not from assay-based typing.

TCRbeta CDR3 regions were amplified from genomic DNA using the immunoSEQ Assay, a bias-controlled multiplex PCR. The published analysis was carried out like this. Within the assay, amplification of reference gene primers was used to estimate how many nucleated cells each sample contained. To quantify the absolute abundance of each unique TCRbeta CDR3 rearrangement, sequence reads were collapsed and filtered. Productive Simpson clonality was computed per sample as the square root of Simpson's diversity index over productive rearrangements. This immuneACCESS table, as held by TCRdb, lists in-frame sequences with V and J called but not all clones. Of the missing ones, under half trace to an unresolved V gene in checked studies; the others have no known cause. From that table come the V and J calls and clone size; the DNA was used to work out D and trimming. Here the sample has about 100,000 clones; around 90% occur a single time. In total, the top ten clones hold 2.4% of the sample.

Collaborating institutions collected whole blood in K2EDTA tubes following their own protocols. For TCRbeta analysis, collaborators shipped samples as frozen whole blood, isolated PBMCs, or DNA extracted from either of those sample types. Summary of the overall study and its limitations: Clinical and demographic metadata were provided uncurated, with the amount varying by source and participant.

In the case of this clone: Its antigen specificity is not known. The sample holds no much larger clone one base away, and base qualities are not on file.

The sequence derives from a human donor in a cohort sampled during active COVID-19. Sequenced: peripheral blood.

CDR3 reads: CAISEGRELGNEQYF. The DNA sequence is given as TGTGCCATCAGTGAGGGCAGGGAATTAGGGAACGAGCAGTACTTC. The rearranged segments are TRBV10-3 and TRBJ2-7; a tentative D match to TRBD1 spans 5 bases. Trimming costs V 2 bases and J 5 bases, and their ends lie 16 bases apart. The CDR3 contains 15 residues, cysteine and phenylalanine counted. Only CDR3 DNA is held: 45 bases, read in frame from base 1. The germline V gene sets CDR1 to ENHRY and CDR2 to SYGVKD.